This T cell receptor (beta chain) was recorded in a study of technical replicates of blood from a few donors. Sequenced by immunoSEQ multiplex PCR; TCRdb stores in-frame clones only, minus some. The top ten hold roughly 0.15% of the sample, which has 80,000 or so clones, nearly 98% seen once. Germline V gene data show CDR1 as SEHNR and CDR2 as FQNEAQ (reference sequence). The CDR3 runs 11 residues. V gave up 0 bases and J gave up 6 bases, with 3 bases separating them. The chain employs TRBV7-9 and TRBJ2-7; D is ambiguous. The sequenced material came from T cells isolated from PBMCs. The TCR comes from a human donor in good health. CDR3 bases: TGTGCCAGCAGCTTAGCCCGCGAGCAGTACTTC. Translating it yields CASSLAREQYF.